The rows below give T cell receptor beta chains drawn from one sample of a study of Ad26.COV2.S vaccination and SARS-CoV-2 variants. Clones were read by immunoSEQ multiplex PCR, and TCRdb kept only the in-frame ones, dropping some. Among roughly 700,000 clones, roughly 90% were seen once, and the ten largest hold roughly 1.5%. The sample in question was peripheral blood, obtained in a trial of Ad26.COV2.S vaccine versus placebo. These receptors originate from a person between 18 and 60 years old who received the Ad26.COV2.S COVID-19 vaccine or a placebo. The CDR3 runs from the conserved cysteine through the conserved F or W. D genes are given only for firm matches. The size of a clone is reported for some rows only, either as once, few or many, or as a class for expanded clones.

TGTGCCAACAGCAGAGATCTGAGCTCCTACAATGAGCAGTTCTTC	CANSRDLSSYNEQFF	TRBV15	TRBJ2-1	.	.
TGTGCCAGCGGAGATAGCAATCAGCCCCAGCATTTT	CASGDSNQPQHF	TRBV3-1/TRBV3-2	TRBJ1-5	.	.
TGTGCCAGCTCCCCTCCCAGCTCCTACAATGAGCAGTTCTTC	CASSPPSSYNEQFF	TRBV18	TRBJ2-1	.	.
TGTGCCAGCAGCTTAGATGCTAGCGGGATCGGGGAGCTGTTTTTT	CASSLDASGIGELFF	TRBV9	TRBJ2-2	TRBD2	once
TGTGCCAGCAGCCCCCGGACTAGCGCCAATGAGCAGTTCTTC	CASSPRTSANEQFF	TRBV3-1/TRBV3-2	TRBJ2-1	TRBD2	.
TGTGCCAGCAGCCAAGAAGAACTAGCCTACGAGCAGTACTTC	CASSQEELAYEQYF	TRBV4-2	TRBJ2-7	.	.
TGTGCCAGCAGCGTCCAGGGGGAGGACACTGAAGCTTTCTTT	CASSVQGEDTEAFF	TRBV9	TRBJ1-1	TRBD1	.
TGTGCCAGCAGCCCAGGGGGGCAGAACTATGGCTACACCTTC	CASSPGGQNYGYTF	TRBV5-6	TRBJ1-2	TRBD1	.
TGTGCCAGCAGCTTAAACAGTCAGCTGCACACTGAAGCTTTCTTT	CASSLNSQLHTEAFF	TRBV7-3	TRBJ1-1	.	once
TGTGCCAGCAGCGCGTGGGGACAGGGGGCGAAGAGGTACGAGCAGTACTTC	CASSAWGQGAKRYEQYF	TRBV7-9	TRBJ2-7	TRBD1	.
TGTGCCAGTAGTCTAGGGACGGCCCCCTCCCAAGAGACCCAGTACTTC	CASSLGTAPSQETQYF	TRBV19	TRBJ2-5	.	.
TGTGCCAGCAGCCACGTATCCGATCAGCCCCAGCATTTT	CASSHVSDQPQHF	TRBV3-1/TRBV3-2	TRBJ1-5	.	.
TGTGCCAGCAGAAACACAGGGAGGGGCTCTGAGGCCAACGTCCTGACTTTC	CASRNTGRGSEANVLTF	TRBV27	TRBJ2-6	.	.
TGTGCCAGCAGGGCAGGTCACGGCTACACCTTC	CASRAGHGYTF	TRBV6-5	TRBJ1-2	.	.
TGTGCCAGCAGCTTAGTCGCGGTATCCAATGAGCAGTTCTTC	CASSLVAVSNEQFF	TRBV7-6	TRBJ2-1	.	.
TGTGCCAGCAGCTTCGTAGAGACCCAGTACTTC	CASSFVETQYF	TRBV7-9	TRBJ2-5	.	.
TGTGCCTGGAGTACAGGTCAGCCCCAGCATTTT	CAWSTGQPQHF	TRBV30	TRBJ1-5	.	.
TGTGCCAGCAGTGAGACTGCAGGGGATGGCTACACCTTC	CASSETAGDGYTF	TRBV2	TRBJ1-2	.	.
TGTGCCTGGTCGGTGAGGGTGGACACTGAAGCTTTCTTT	CAWSVRVDTEAFF	TRBV30	TRBJ1-1	.	.
TGCGCCAGCAGCCAAGCTTGGCGTTACGAGCAGTACTTC	CASSQAWRYEQYF	TRBV4-1	TRBJ2-7	.	.
TGTGCCAGCAGCTTTTCTAGTCGGATAGATACGCAGTATTTT	CASSFSSRIDTQYF	TRBV7-9	TRBJ2-3	.	.
TGTGCCTGGAGTGTTCCTGCGAGGGCGGCCATATATTTT	CAWSVPARAAIYF	TRBV30	TRBJ1-3	.	.
TGTGCCAGCAGCCCGGCCTCGACTGGGGCCAACGTCCTGACTTTC	CASSPASTGANVLTF	TRBV7-2	TRBJ2-6	.	.
TGTGCCAGCAGCTTTACAGGTTTCAAAAACATTCAGTACTTC	CASSFTGFKNIQYF	TRBV7-2	TRBJ2-4	.	.
TGTGCCACCAGCAGAGATCTGGCGGGGGGCACAGATACGCAGTATTTT	CATSRDLAGGTDTQYF	TRBV15	TRBJ2-3	TRBD2	.
TGCAGCGTTGACAGACTAGCGGGAGGGGGTGGCATTCAGTACTTC	CSVDRLAGGGGIQYF	TRBV29-1	TRBJ2-4	TRBD2	.
TGTGCCAGCTCACGCGGACTAGCGGGAGGGCCCGGGAGTAGAGATGAGCAGTTCTTC	CASSRGLAGGPGSRDEQFF	TRBV18	TRBJ2-1	TRBD2	.
TGTGCCAGCAGTTCGACTAGCGGGGACACCGGGGAGCTGTTTTTT	CASSSTSGDTGELFF	TRBV5-6	TRBJ2-2	TRBD2	.
TGCGCCAGCAGCCAAGAGACAGGGGGCTCCTACAATGAGCAGTTCTTC	CASSQETGGSYNEQFF	TRBV4-3	TRBJ2-1	TRBD1	.
TGTGCCAGCTCACTTTCCTTCGGGACAGTTAGCGAAAAACTGTTTTTT	CASSLSFGTVSEKLFF	TRBV18	TRBJ1-4	TRBD1	once
TGTGCCAGCAGTCCGGGTGGAGGTCCTTGGGCCAAAAACATTCAGTACTTC	CASSPGGGPWAKNIQYF	TRBV27	TRBJ2-4	.	.
TGTGCCAGCAGCTTCGGGGCCCTGAGGGACGAGCAGTACTTC	CASSFGALRDEQYF	TRBV11-2	TRBJ2-7	.	.
TGCGCCAGTAGCGGGACTAGCGGGAGGGTGGAGCAGTACTTC	CASSGTSGRVEQYF	TRBV10-2	TRBJ2-7	TRBD2	.
TGTGCCAGCAGGAAGAGGGACTGTACCTACGAGCAGTACTTC	CASRKRDCTYEQYF	TRBV21-1	TRBJ2-7	.	.
TGTGCCAGCAGCTTAGCATATACTAGCGGGAGGGGCGAGCAGTACTTC	CASSLAYTSGRGEQYF	TRBV11-2	TRBJ2-7	TRBD2	.
TGCGCCAGCAGCCAAGACCAGGGGCCATATTCACCCCTCCACTTT	CASSQDQGPYSPLHF	TRBV4-3	TRBJ1-6	.	.
TGTGCCACCAGTGACTACGACCGCCGGGATGAGCAGTTCTTC	CATSDYDRRDEQFF	TRBV24-1	TRBJ2-1	.	.
TGCGCCAGCAGCTCAACGGACAGGGTGATGACAGATACGCAGTATTTT	CASSSTDRVMTDTQYF	TRBV5-1	TRBJ2-3	TRBD1	.
TGTGCCAGCAGCTTAACCGGCGGGGGGGCCGCTGAGCAGTTCTTC	CASSLTGGGAAEQFF	TRBV7-9	TRBJ2-1	TRBD2	.
TGTGCCAGCACCTATCTTTCCGGGGGCTACAATGAGCAGTTCTTC	CASTYLSGGYNEQFF	TRBV7-2	TRBJ2-1	.	once